Listed below are T cell receptor beta chains from one sample, sequenced in a study of cytomegalovirus exposure and HLA in healthy donors. Sequenced by immunoSEQ multiplex PCR; TCRdb stores in-frame clones only, minus some. This listing includes 85,000 to 90,000 clones. Sequenced sample: PBMCs. The receptors were gathered from a man aged 50 or older in good health and CMV-seropositive. Each CDR3 is given with its conserved first and last residue. D genes are given only for firm matches.

cdr3_length,v_call,d_call,j_call,cdr3_nt,cdr3_aa
15,TRBV5-5,.,TRBJ2-1,TGTGCCAGCAGCTTAGCACCCCGATTACGCACAGATCAGTTCTTC,CASSLAPRLRTDQFF
14,TRBV21-1,.,TRBJ2-7,TGTGCCAGCAGCAAAGGGGGCAGGGAGGGCGAGCAGTACTTC,CASSKGGREGEQYF
12,TRBV6-1,.,TRBJ1-2,TGTGCCAGCACCCCCGCGGTGTATGGCTACACCTTC,CASTPAVYGYTF
15,TRBV19,.,TRBJ1-5,TGTGCCAGTAAGTTGGGGGGGTTTGGCAATCAGCCCCAGCATTTT,CASKLGGFGNQPQHF
13,TRBV5-1,.,TRBJ1-4,TGCGCCAGCAGTCAGGGAACTAATGAAAAACTGTTTTTT,CASSQGTNEKLFF
15,TRBV9,.,TRBJ2-5,TGTGCCAGCAGCGTAGAGGGCGCGGGGAGGGAGACCCAGTACTTC,CASSVEGAGRETQYF
15,TRBV5-5,.,TRBJ1-2,TGTGCCAGCAGCTTGGAAACAGGGACCTACTATGGCTACACCTTC,CASSLETGTYYGYTF
21,TRBV7-8,TRBD2,TRBJ2-1,TGTGCCAGCAGCCACCCTGTCATGGCGGGAGTGGCCTCAAGCTCCTACAATGAGCAGTTCTTC,CASSHPVMAGVASSSYNEQFF
15,TRBV11-3,.,TRBJ2-2,TGTGCCAGCAGCTTAGTGGGTAGCGCCACCGGGGAGCTGTTTTTT,CASSLVGSATGELFF
15,TRBV5-1,.,TRBJ2-1,TGCGCCAGCAGCCTTAGGGGGAGAGGGTCCAATGAGCAGTTCTTC,CASSLRGRGSNEQFF
15,TRBV27,.,TRBJ2-7,TGTGCCAGCAGTTTCGGAGGGCCCCAGGATTACGAGCAGTACTTC,CASSFGGPQDYEQYF
14,TRBV6-5,.,TRBJ1-2,TGTGCCATCAGCAGGGTCAATCAGGGGACCGGCTACACCTTC,CAISRVNQGTGYTF
16,TRBV19,TRBD1,TRBJ2-7,TGTGCCAGTAGTCCCCCGACAGGGGGCTATCGCTACGAGCAGTACTTC,CASSPPTGGYRYEQYF
13,TRBV5-4,TRBD2,TRBJ2-7,TGTGCCAGCAGTGCGGGGGGCGCGGACGAGCAGTACTTC,CASSAGGADEQYF
14,TRBV19,.,TRBJ2-1,TGTGCCAGTGGAGGGACCTCCTACGACAATGAGCAGTTCTTC,CASGGTSYDNEQFF
14,TRBV30,.,TRBJ2-7,TGTGCCTGGAGTTATAACGGGGATCTGGACGAGCAGTACTTC,CAWSYNGDLDEQYF
13,TRBV10-2,TRBD1,TRBJ2-1,TGCGCCAGCAGTCAGGGACAGGGGTTTGAGCAGTTCTTC,CASSQGQGFEQFF
16,TRBV7-8,.,TRBJ2-5,TGTGCCAGCAGCCGCCATCCGGTGGACTTAGGAGAGACCCAGTACTTC,CASSRHPVDLGETQYF
14,TRBV11-1,.,TRBJ1-1,TGTGCCAGCAGCTTAGGAGGGCTCCCCGGCGGGGCTTTCTTT,CASSLGGLPGGAFF
15,TRBV18,TRBD2,TRBJ2-1,TGTGCCAGCTCACAAGGACTAGCGGGAGGCAATGAGCAGTTCTTC,CASSQGLAGGNEQFF
14,TRBV4-1,.,TRBJ2-7,TGCGCCAGCAGCCAAGGGCAGGGTCTGGGCGAGCAGTACTTC,CASSQGQGLGEQYF
15,TRBV6-6,.,TRBJ2-1,TGTGCCAGCAGCCCCTCCACATTCACCTACAATGAGCAGTTCTTC,CASSPSTFTYNEQFF
15,TRBV4-3,TRBD1,TRBJ1-2,TGCGCCAGCAGCCAAGATTCACAGGGGGCTCGGGGCTACACCTTC,CASSQDSQGARGYTF
14,TRBV6-1,.,TRBJ1-5,TGTGCCAGCATGGGAGGGCATAGCAATCAGCCCCAGCATTTT,CASMGGHSNQPQHF
16,TRBV7-2,.,TRBJ2-7,TGTGCCAGCAGCTTCAGCCCGGGAGTTGAACCGTACGAGCAGTACTTC,CASSFSPGVEPYEQYF
17,TRBV11-2,.,TRBJ2-3,TGTGCCAGCAGCTGGAGGGTGCGGATCGCTAGCACAGATACGCAGTATTTT,CASSWRVRIASTDTQYF
13,TRBV4-3,.,TRBJ2-2,TGCGCCAGCAGCCGGCCGAACACCGGGGAGCTGTTTTTT,CASSRPNTGELFF
14,TRBV7-8,.,TRBJ1-2,TGTGCCAGCAGCAACCGTTTGGGAGATGTGGGCTACACCTTC,CASSNRLGDVGYTF
16,TRBV9,TRBD1,TRBJ1-2,TGTGCCAGCAGCCTCCCTCAAACAGGGGCCAACTATGGCTACACCTTC,CASSLPQTGANYGYTF
15,TRBV18,.,TRBJ2-7,TGTGCCAGCTCACCAACGCTTTTAGGAGCCTACGAGCAGTACTTC,CASSPTLLGAYEQYF
13,TRBV5-6,.,TRBJ1-3,TGTGCCAGCAGCCCGCCCGACTTAAGAACCATATATTTT,CASSPPDLRTIYF
11,TRBV7-9,.,TRBJ1-2,TGTGCCAGCAGCTTACCCTCTGGCTACACCTTC,CASSLPSGYTF
14,TRBV30,TRBD1,TRBJ1-2,TGTGCCTGGAGTCTTCCGGACAGGGAGGGCGGCTACACCTTC,CAWSLPDREGGYTF
16,TRBV10-3,.,TRBJ2-1,TGTGCCATCTCTCAACAGGCCTTGAGCTCCTACAATGAGCAGTTCTTC,CAISQQALSSYNEQFF
15,TRBV28,.,TRBJ1-1,TGTGCCAGCAGTCAGGGAGGGGGGCGAAACACTGAAGCTTTCTTT,CASSQGGGRNTEAFF
14,TRBV5-6,.,TRBJ2-7,TGTGCCAGCAGCTTAAGGGGCCTCACCTACGAGCAGTACTTC,CASSLRGLTYEQYF
15,TRBV13,TRBD2,TRBJ2-3,TGTGCCAGCAGCTCCCATAGCGGGAGCACAGATACGCAGTATTTT,CASSSHSGSTDTQYF